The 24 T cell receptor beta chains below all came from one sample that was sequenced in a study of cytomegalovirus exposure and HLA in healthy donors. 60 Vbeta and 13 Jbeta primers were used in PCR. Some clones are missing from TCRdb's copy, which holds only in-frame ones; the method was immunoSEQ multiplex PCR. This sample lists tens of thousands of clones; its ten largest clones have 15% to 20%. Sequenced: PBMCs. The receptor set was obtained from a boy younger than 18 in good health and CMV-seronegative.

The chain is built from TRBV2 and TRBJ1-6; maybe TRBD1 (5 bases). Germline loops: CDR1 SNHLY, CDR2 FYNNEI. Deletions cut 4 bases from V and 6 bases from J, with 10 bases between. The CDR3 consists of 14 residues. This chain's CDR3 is CASSAGGSNSPLHF. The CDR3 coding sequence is TGTGCCAGCAGTGCTGGGGGGTCTAATTCACCCCTCCACTTT. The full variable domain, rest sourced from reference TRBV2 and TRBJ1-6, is EPEVTQTPSHQVTQMGQEVILRCVPISNHLYFYWYRQILGQKVEFLVSFYNNEISEKSEIFDDQFSVERPDGSNFTLKIRSTKLEDSAMYFCASSAGGSNSPLHFGNGTRLTVT.

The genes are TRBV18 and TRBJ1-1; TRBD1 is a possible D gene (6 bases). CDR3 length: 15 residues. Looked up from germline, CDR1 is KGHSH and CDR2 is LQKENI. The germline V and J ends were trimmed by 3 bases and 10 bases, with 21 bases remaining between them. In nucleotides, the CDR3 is TGTGCCAGCTCACCTATTCGGGACATGTCTGCTGGAGCTTTCTTT. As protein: CASSPIRDMSAGAFF.

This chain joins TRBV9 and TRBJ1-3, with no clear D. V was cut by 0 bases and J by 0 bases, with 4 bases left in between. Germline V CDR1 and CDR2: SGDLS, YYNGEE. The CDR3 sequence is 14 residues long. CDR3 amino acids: CASSVGVSGNTIYF. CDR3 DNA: TGTGCCAGCAGCGTAGGAGTCTCTGGAAACACCATATATTTT.

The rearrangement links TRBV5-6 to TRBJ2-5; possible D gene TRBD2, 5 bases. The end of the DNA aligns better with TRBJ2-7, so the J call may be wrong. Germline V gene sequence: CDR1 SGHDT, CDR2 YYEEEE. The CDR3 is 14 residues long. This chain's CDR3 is CASSLIQRSYEQYF. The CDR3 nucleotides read TGTGCCAGCAGCTTGATCCAGCGGTCCTACGAGCAGTACTTC.

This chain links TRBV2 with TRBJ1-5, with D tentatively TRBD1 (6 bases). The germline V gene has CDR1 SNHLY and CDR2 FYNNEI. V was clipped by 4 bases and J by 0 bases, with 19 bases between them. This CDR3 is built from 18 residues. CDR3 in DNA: TGTGCCAGCAGTGTTGAGACAGGTGGGTCCTATAGCAATCAGCCCCAGCATTTT. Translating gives CASSVETGGSYSNQPQHF.

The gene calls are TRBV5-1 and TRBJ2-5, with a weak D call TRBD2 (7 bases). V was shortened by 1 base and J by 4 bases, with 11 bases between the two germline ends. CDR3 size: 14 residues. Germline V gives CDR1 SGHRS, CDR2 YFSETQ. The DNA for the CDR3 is TGCGCCAGCAGCTTGAACAGGGAGGGAGAGACCCAGTACTTC. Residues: CASSLNREGETQYF.

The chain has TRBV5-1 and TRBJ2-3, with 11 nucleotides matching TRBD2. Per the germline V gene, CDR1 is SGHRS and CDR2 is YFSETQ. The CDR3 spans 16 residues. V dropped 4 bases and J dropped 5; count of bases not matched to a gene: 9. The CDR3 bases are TGCGCCAGCAGCCCGGGGCTAGCGGGAGGTAGAGATACGCAGTATTTT. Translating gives CASSPGLAGGRDTQYF.

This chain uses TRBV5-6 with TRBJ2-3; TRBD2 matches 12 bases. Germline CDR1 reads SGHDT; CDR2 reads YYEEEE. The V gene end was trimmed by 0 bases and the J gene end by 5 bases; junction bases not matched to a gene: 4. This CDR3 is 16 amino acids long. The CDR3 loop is CASSLGTSGEVDTQYF. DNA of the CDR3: TGTGCCAGCAGCTTGGGGACTAGCGGGGAGGTAGATACGCAGTATTTT.

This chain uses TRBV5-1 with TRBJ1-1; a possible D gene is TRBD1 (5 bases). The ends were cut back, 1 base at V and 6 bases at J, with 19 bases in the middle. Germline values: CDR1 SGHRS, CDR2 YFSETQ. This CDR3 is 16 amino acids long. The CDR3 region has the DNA TGCGCCAGCAGCTTGCAGGGTGGAATGGTAAACTCTGAAGCTTTCTTT. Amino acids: CASSLQGGMVNSEAFF.

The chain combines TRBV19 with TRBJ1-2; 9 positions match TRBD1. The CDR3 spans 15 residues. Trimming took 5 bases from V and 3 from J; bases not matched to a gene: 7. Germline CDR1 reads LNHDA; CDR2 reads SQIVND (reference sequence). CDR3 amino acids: CASSHLGQGDYGYTF. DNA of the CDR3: TGTGCCAGTAGTCATTTGGGACAGGGCGACTATGGCTACACCTTC.

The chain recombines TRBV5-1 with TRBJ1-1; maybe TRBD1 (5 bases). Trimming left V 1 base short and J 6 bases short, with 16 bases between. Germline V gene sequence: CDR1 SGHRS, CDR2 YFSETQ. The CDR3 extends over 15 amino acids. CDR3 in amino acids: CASSLLQGATAEAFF. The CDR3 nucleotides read TGCGCCAGCAGCTTGCTGCAAGGGGCTACAGCTGAAGCTTTCTTT.

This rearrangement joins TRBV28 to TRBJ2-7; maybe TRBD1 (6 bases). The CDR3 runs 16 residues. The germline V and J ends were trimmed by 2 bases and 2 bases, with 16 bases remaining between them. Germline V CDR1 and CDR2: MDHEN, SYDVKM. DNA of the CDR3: TGTGCCAGCAGTTTAGCTCCAGGGGCCCTCACCTACGAGCAGTACTTC. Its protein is CASSLAPGALTYEQYF.

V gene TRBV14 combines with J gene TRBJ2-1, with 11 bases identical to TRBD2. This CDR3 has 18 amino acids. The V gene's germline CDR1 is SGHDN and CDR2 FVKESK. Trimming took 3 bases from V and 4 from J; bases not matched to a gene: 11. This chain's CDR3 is CASSQGAPGLADYNEQFF. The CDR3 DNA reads TGTGCCAGCAGCCAGGGCGCTCCGGGACTAGCGGATTACAATGAGCAGTTCTTC.

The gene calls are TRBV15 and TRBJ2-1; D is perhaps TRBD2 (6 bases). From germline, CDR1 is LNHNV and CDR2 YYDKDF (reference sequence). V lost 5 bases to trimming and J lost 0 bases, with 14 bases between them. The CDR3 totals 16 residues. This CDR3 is CATSGTDGGSYNEQFF. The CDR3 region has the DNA TGTGCCACCAGCGGGACCGACGGGGGCTCCTACAATGAGCAGTTCTTC. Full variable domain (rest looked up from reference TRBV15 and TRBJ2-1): DAMVIQNPRYQVTQFGKPVTLSCSQTLNHNVMYWYQQKSSQAPKLLFHYYDKDFNNEADTPDNFQSRRPNTSFCFLDIRSPGLGDTAMYLCATSGTDGGSYNEQFFGPGTRLTVL.

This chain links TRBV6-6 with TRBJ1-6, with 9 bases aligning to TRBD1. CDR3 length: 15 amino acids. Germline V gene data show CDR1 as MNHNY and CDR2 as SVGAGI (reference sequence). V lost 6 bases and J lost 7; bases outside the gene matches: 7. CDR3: CASRDDRGRNSPLHF. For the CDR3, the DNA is TGTGCCAGCAGGGACGACAGGGGGAGAAATTCACCCCTCCACTTT.

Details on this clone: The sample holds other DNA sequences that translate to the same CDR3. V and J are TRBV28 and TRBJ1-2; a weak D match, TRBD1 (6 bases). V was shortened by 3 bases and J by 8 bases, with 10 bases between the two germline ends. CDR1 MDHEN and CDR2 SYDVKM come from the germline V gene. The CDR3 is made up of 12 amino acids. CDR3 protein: CASSFRGYGYTF. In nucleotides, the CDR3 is TGTGCCAGCAGTTTTAGGGGGTACGGCTACACCTTC.

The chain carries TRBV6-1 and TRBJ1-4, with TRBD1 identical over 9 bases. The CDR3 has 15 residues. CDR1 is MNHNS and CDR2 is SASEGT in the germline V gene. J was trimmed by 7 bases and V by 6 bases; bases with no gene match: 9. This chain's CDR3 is CASRHLQGAFEKLFF. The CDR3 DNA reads TGTGCCAGCAGACATCTACAGGGGGCTTTTGAAAAACTGTTTTTT.

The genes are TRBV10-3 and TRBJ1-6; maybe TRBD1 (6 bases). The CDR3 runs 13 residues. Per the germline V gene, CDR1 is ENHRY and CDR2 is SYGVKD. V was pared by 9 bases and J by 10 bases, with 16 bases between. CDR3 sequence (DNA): TGTGCCATGGCTAAGGACAGTTCCTCACCCCTCCACTTT. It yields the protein CAMAKDSSSPLHF.

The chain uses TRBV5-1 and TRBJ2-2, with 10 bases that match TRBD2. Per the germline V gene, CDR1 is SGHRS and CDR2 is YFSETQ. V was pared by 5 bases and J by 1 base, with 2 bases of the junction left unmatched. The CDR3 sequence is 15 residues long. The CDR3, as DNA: TGCGCCAGCAGGCCTAGCGGGGGGAACACCGGGGAGCTGTTTTTT. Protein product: CASRPSGGNTGELFF.

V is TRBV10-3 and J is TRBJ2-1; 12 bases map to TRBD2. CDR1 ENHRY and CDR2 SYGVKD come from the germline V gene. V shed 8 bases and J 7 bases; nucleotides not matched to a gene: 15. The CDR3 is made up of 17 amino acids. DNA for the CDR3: TGTGCCATCGGGGTAGGGGTCTCTAGCGGGAGGGAAAATGAGCAGTTCTTC. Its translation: CAIGVGVSSGRENEQFF.

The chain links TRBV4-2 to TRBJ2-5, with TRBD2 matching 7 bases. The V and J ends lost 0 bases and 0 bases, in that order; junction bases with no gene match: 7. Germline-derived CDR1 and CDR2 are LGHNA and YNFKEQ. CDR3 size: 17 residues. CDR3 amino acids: CASSQEGVAGHQETQYF. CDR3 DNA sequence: TGTGCCAGCAGCCAAGAGGGGGTAGCGGGTCACCAAGAGACCCAGTACTTC.

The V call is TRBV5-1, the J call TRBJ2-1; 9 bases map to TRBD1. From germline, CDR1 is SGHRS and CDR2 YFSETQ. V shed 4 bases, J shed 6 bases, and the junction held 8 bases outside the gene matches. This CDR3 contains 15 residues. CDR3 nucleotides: TGCGCCAGCAGCACACAGGGGGCTCGGGGCAATGAGCAGTTCTTC. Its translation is CASSTQGARGNEQFF.

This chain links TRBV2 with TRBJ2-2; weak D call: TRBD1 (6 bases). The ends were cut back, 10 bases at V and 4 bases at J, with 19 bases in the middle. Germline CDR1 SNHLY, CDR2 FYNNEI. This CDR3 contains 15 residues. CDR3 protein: CATPQGNQPTGELFF. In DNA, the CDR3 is TGTGCCACCCCACAGGGAAACCAACCCACCGGGGAGCTGTTTTTT. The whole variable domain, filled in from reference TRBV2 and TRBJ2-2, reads EPEVTQTPSHQVTQMGQEVILRCVPISNHLYFYWYRQILGQKVEFLVSFYNNEISEKSEIFDDQFSVERPDGSNFTLKIRSTKLEDSAMYFCATPQGNQPTGELFFGEGSRLTVL.

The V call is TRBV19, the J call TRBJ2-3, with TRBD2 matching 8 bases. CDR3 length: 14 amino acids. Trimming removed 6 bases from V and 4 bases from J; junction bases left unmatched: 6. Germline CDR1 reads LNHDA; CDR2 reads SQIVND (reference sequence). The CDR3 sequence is CASRGAGAADTQYF. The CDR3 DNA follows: TGTGCCAGTAGAGGAGCGGGAGCGGCAGATACGCAGTATTTT.